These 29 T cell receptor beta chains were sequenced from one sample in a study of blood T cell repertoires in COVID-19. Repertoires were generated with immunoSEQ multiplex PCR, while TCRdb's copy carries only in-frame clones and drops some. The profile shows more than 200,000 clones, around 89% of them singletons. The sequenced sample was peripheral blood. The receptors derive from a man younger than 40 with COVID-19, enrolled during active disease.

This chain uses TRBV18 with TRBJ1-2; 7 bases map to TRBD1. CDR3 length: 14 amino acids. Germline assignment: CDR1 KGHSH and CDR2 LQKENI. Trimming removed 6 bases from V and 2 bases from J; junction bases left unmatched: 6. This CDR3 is CASSRQGQNYGYTF. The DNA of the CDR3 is TGTGCCAGCTCGCGACAGGGCCAAAACTATGGCTACACCTTC.

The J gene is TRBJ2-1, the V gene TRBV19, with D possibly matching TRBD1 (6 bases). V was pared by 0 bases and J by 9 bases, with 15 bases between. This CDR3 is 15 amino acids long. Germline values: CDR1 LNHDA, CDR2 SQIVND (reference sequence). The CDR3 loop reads CASSIEVRGSGEQFF. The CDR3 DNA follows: TGTGCCAGTAGTATAGAGGTCAGGGGCTCGGGTGAGCAGTTCTTC.

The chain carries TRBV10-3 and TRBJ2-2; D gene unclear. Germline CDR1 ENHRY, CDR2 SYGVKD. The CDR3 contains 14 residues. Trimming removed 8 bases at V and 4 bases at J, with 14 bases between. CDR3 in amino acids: CAIAISQTTGELFF. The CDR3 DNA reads TGTGCCATCGCAATTTCACAGACCACCGGGGAGCTGTTTTTT.

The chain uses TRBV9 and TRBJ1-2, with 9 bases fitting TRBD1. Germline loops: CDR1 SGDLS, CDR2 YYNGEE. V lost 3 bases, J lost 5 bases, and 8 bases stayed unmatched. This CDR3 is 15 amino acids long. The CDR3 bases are TGTGCCAGCAGCGCGGACAGGGGCCCTTTTTATGGCTACACCTTC. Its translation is CASSADRGPFYGYTF.

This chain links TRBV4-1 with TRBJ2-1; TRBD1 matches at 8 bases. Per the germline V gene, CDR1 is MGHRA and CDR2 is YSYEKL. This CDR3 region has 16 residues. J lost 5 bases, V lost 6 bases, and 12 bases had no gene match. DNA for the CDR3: TGCGCCAGCAGTCCCGGTGGAGGACAGGGTAACAATGAGCAGTTCTTC. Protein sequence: CASSPGGGQGNNEQFF.

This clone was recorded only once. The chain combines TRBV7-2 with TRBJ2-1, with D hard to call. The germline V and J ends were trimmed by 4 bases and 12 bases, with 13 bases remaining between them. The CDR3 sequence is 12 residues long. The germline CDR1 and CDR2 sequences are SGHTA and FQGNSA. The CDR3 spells CASSSDSDRQFF. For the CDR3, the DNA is TGTGCCAGCAGCTCCGATAGTGATCGGCAGTTCTTC. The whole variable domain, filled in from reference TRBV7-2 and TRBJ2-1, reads GAGVSQSPSNKVTEKGKDVELRCDPISGHTALYWYRQSLGQGLEFLIYFQGNSAPDKSGLPSDRFSAERTGGSVSTLTIQRTQQEDSAVYLCASSSDSDRQFFGPGTRLTVL.

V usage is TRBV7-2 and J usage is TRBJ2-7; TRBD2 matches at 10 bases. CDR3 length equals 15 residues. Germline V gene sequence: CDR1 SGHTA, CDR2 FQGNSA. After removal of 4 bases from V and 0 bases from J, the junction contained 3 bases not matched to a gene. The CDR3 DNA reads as TGTGCCAGCAGCTCGGGACTAGCGTCCTCCTACGAGCAGTACTTC. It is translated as CASSSGLASSYEQYF.

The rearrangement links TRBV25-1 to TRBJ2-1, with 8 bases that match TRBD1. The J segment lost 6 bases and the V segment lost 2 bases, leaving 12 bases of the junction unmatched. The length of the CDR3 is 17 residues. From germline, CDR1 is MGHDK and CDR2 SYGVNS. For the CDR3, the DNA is TGTGCCAGCAGTGAAGTGGCAGGGGGCCTGAGGAGCAATGAGCAGTTCTTC. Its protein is CASSEVAGGLRSNEQFF.

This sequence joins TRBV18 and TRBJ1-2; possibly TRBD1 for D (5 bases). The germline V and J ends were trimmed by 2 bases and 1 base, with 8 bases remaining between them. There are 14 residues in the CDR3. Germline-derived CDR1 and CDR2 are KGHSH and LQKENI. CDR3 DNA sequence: TGTGCCAGCTCACCAGGACAAAGTAACTATGGCTACACCTTC. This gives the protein CASSPGQSNYGYTF.

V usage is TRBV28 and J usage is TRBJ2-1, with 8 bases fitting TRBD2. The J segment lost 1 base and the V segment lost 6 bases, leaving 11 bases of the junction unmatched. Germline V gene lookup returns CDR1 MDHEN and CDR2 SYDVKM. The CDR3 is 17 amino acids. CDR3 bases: TGTGCCAGCAGCTTTGGGGGAGCGGGAGCGTCCTACAATGAGCAGTTCTTC. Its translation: CASSFGGAGASYNEQFF.

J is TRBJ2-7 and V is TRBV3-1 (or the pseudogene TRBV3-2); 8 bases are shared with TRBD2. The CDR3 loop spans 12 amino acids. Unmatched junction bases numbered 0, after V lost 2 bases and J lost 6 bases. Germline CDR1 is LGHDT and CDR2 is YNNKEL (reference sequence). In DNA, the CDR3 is TGTGCCAGCAGCCAACTAGCGGGCGAGCAGTACTTC. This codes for CASSQLAGEQYF.

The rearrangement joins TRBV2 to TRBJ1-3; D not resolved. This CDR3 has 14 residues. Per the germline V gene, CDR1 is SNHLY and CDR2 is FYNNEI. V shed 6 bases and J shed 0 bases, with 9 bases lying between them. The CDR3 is CASRAGFSGNTIYF. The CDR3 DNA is TGTGCCAGCAGGGCGGGGTTCTCTGGAAACACCATATATTTT.

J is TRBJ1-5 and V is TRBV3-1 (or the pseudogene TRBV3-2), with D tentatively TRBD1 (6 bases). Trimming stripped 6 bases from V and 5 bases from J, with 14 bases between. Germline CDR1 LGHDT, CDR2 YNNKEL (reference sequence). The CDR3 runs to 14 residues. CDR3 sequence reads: CASRLTGFDQPQHF. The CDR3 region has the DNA TGTGCCAGCAGACTAACAGGGTTCGATCAGCCCCAGCATTTT.

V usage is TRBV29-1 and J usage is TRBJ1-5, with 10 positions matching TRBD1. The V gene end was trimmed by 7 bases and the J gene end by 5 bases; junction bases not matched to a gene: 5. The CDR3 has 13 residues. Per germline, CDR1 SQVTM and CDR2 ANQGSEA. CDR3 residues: CSALTGGDQPQHF. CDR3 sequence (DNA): TGCAGCGCTCTGACAGGGGGCGATCAGCCCCAGCATTTT.

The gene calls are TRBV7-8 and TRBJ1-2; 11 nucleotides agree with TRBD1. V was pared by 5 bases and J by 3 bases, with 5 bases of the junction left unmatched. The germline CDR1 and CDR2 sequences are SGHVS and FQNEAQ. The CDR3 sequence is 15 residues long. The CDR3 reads CASSPGTGGYYGYTF. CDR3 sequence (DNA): TGTGCCAGCAGCCCTGGGACAGGGGGATACTATGGCTACACCTTC.

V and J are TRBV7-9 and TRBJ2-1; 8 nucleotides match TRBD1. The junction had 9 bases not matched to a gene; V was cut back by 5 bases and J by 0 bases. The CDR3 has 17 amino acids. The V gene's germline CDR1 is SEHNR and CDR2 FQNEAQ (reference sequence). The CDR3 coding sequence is TGTGCCAGCAGCCCGCCGAGACAGGGGCCCTCCTACAATGAGCAGTTCTTC. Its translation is CASSPPRQGPSYNEQFF.

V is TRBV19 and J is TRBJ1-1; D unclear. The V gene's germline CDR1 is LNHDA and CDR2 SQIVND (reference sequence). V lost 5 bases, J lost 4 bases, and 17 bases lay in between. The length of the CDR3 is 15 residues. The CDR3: CASSFRQSSSTEAFF. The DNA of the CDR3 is TGTGCCAGTAGTTTCCGTCAGTCCTCCTCCACTGAAGCTTTCTTT.

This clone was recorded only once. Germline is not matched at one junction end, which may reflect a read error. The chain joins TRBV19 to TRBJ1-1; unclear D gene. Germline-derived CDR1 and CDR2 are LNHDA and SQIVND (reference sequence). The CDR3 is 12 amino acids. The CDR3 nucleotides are TGTGCCAGTAGTATTCAGGATCGCAAGACATATTTT. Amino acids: CASSIQDRKTYF.

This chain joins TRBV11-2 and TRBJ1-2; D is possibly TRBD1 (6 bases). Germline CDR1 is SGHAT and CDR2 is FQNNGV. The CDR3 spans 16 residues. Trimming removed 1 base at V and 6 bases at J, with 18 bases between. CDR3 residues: CASSLVRLAGEDGYTF. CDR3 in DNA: TGTGCCAGCAGCTTAGTAAGATTGGCAGGGGAAGATGGCTACACCTTC.

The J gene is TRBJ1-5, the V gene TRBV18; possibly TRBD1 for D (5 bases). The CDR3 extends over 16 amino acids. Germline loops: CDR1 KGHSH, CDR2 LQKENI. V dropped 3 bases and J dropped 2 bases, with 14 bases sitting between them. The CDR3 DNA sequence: TGTGCCAGCTCACCGGGGGAGGGGTTTGGCAATCAGCCCCAGCATTTT. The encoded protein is CASSPGEGFGNQPQHF.

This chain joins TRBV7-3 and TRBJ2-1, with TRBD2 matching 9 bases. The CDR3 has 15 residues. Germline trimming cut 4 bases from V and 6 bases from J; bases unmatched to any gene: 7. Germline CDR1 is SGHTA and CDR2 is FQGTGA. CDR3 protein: CASSSRGSGSNEQFF. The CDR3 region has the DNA TGTGCCAGCAGCTCCCGTGGTAGCGGGAGCAATGAGCAGTTCTTC.

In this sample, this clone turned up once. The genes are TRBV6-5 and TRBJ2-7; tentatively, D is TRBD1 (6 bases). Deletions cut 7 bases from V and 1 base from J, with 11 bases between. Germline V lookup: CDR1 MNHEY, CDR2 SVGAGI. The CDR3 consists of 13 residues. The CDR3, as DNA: TGTGCCAGCAACTCAGGACAGTCCTACGAGCAGTACTTC. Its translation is CASNSGQSYEQYF.

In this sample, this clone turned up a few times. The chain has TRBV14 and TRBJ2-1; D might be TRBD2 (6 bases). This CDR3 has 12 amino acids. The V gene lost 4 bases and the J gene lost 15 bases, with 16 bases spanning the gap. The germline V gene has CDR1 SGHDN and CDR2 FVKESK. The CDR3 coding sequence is TGTGCCAGCAGCCGTCAGGGAGGAAAGACGTTCTTC. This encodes CASSRQGGKTFF.

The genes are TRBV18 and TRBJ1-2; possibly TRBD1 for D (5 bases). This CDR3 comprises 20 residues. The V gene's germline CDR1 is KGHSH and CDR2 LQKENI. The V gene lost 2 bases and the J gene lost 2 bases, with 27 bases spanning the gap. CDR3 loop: CASSPRGRVGGEQNNYGYTF. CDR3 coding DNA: TGTGCCAGCTCACCAAGGGGTAGGGTTGGCGGCGAACAGAACAACTATGGCTACACCTTC.

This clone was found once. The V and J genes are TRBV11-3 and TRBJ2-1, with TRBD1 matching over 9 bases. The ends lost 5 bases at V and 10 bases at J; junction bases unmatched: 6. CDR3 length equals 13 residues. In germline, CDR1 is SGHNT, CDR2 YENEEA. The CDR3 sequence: CASSLQGAREQFF. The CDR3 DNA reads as TGTGCCAGCAGCCTACAGGGGGCTCGGGAGCAGTTCTTC.

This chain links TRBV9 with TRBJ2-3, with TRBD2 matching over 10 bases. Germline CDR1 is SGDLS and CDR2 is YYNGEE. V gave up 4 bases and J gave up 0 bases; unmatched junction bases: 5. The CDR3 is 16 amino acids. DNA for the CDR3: TGTGCCAGCAGCCCAGGGACTAGCGTGAGCACAGATACGCAGTATTTT. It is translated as CASSPGTSVSTDTQYF.

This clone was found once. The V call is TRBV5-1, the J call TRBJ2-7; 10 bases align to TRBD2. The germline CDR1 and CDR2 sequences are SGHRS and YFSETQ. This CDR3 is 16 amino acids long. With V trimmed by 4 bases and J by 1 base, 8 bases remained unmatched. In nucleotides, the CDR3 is TGCGCCAGCAGCCCAGGTTGGACTAGCGGTTCCTACGAGCAGTACTTC. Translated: CASSPGWTSGSYEQYF.

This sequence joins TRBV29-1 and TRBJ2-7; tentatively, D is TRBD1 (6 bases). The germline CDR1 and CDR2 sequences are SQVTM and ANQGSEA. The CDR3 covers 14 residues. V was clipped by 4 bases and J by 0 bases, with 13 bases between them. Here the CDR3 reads CSVVGQYSSYEQYF. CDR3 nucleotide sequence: TGCAGCGTTGTCGGACAGTACTCCTCCTACGAGCAGTACTTC.

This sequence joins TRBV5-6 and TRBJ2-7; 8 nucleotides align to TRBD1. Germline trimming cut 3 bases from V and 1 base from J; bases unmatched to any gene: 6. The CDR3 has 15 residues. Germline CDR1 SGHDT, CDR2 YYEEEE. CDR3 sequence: CASSYAGTGSYEQYF. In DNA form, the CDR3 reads TGTGCCAGCAGCTATGCCGGGACAGGTTCCTACGAGCAGTACTTC.